This TCR beta chain was identified in a study of vaccination and CD4 T cells after COVID-19. The CDR3 totals 16 residues. V lost 2 bases and J lost 2, with 14 bases in between. Per germline, CDR1 MNHNS and CDR2 SASEGT. Specified time point: late sampling 161 to 241 days after vaccination in a few convalescent patients. In TCRdb, the PCR reads were re-called with MiXCR into one record per CDR3 protein. The sample comprises about 36,000 distinct CDR3 sequences, 36% of which are singletons, and roughly 6.2% rests with the top ten. V is TRBV6-1 and J is TRBJ2-3, with a tentative D call TRBD2 (6 bases). The sequence came from a human donor who had recovered from COVID-19. The sequencing here drew on CD4+ T cells from blood, taken about 7 months after SARS-CoV-2 vaccination. The CDR3 here is CASSESLASYTDTQYF. For the CDR3, the DNA is TGTGCCAGCAGTGAATCCCTAGCGAGCTACACAGATACGCAGTATTTT.